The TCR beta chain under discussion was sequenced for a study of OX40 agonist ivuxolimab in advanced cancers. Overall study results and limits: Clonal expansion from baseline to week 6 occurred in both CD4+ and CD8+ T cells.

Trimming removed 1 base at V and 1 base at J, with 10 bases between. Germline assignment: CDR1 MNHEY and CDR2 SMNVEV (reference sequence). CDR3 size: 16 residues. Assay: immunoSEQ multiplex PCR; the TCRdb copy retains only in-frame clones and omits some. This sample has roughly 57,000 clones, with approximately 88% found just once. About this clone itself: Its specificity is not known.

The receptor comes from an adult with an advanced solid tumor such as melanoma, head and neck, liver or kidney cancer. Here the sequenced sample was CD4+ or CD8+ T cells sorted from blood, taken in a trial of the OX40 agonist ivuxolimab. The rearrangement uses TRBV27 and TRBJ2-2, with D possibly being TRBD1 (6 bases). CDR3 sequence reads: CASSLFSTGNTGELFF. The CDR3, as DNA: TGTGCCAGCAGTTTATTCTCGACAGGGAACACCGGGGAGCTGTTTTTT.